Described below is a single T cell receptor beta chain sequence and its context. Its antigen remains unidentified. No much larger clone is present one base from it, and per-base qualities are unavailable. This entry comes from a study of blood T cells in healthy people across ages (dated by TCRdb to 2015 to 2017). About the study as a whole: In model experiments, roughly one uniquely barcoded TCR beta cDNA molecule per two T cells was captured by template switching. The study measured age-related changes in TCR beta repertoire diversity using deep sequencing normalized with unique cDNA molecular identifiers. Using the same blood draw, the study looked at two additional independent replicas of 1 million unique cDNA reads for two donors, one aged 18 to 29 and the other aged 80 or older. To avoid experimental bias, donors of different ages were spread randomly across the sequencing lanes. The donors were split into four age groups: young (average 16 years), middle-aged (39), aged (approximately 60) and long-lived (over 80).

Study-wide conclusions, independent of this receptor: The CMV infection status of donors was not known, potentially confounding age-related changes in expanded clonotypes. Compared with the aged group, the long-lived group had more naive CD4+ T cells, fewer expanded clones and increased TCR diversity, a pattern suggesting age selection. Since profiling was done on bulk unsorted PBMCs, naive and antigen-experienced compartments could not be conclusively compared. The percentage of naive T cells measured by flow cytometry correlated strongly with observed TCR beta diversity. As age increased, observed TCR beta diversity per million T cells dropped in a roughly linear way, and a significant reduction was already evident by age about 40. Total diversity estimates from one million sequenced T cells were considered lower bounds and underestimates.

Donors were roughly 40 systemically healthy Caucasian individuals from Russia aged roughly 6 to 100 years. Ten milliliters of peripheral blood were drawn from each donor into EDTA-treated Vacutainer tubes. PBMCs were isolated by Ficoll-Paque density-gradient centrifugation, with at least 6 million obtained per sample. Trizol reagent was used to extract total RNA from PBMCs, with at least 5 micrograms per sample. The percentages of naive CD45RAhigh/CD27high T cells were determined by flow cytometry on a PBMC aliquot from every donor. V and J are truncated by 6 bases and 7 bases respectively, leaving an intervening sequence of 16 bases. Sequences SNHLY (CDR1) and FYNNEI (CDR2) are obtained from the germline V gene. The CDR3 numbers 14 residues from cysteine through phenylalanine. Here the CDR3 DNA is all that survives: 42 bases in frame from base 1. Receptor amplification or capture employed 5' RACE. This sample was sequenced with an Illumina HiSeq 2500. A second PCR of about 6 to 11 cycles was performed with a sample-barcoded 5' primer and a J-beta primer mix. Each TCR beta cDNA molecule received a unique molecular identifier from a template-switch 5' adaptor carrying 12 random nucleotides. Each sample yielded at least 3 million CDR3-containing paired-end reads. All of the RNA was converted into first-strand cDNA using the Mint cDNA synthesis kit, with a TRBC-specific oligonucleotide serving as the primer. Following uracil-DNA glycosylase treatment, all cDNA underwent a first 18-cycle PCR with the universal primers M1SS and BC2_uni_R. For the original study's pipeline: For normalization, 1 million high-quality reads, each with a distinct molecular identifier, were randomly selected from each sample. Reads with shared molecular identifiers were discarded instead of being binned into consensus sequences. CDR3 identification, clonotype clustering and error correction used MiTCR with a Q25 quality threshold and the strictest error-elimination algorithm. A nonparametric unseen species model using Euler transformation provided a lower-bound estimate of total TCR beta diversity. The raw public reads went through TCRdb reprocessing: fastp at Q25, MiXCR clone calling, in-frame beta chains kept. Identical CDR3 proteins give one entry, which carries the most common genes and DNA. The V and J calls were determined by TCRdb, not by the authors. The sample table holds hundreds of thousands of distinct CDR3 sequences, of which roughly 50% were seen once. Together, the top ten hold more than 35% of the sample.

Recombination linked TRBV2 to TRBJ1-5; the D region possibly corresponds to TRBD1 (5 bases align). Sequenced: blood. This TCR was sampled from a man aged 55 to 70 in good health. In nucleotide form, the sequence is TGTGCCAGCAGCCCCACTGGGGGGGTGCAGCCCCAGCATTTT. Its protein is CASSPTGGVQPQHF.